This T cell receptor (beta chain) came from a study of cytomegalovirus exposure and HLA in healthy donors. General study points: Most subjects had HLA-A and HLA-B alleles reportedly predicted accurately by TCR beta sequences. The authors excluded some V segments, including TRBV6-2 and TRBV6-3, as indistinguishable. The CMV antigen specificity of a few CMV-associated chains was confirmed through in vitro analysis.

Losses at the gene ends were 5 bases for V and 2 bases for J; bases not matched to a gene: 17. This CDR3 contains 18 residues. Germline lookup yields CDR1 SGHAT and CDR2 FQNNGV. PCR amplification relied on 60 Vbeta primers (plus 13 Jbeta primers). Repertoires were generated with immunoSEQ multiplex PCR, while TCRdb's copy carries only in-frame clones and drops some. The sample has roughly 60,000 clones, 70% to 75% seen once. As for this clone: What it recognizes is unknown.

Sequencing was carried out using PBMCs. The chain employs TRBV11-2 and TRBJ2-7, with 8 bases matching TRBD1. This TCR came from a woman aged 25 to 39 in good health and CMV-seronegative. CDR3 coding DNA: TGTGCCAGCAGCGCATTAGCCCGGACAGGGAAGGAGGCCTACGAGCAGTACTTC. It yields the protein CASSALARTGKEAYEQYF.